What follows are 17 T cell receptor beta chains derived from one specimen sequenced in a study of early stage breast cancer tumors. This table comes from immunoSEQ multiplex PCR, and its TCRdb copy is limited to in-frame clones, with some not included. This table holds fewer than 35,000 clones, around three quarters found once. The sequenced sample was blood. The receptors shown here come from a person aged 45 to 59 with breast cancer.

The chain recombines TRBV29-1 with TRBJ1-5, with TRBD1 matching 9 bases. Germline loops: CDR1 SQVTM, CDR2 ANQGSEA. With 3 bases clipped from V and 12 bases from J, the junction kept 6 bases outside the gene matches. This CDR3 comprises 12 residues. The CDR3 loop reads CSVDGTGYGQHF. Written as DNA, the CDR3 is TGCAGCGTTGACGGGACAGGGTACGGCCAGCATTTT.

The chain has TRBV18 and TRBJ1-2, with 8 nucleotides matching TRBD1. J was trimmed by 2 bases and V by 2 bases; bases with no gene match: 1. CDR1 and CDR2 from the germline V gene are KGHSH and LQKENI. This CDR3 has 14 amino acids. This CDR3 is CASSPGQGNYGYTF. CDR3 DNA sequence: TGTGCCAGCTCACCAGGACAGGGCAACTATGGCTACACCTTC.

The chain joins TRBV12-2 to TRBJ2-5; TRBD1 was called by the table and not checked on the DNA. TRBV12-2 is termed a pseudogene. The CDR3 sequence is 14 residues long. The DNA for the CDR3 is TGTGCAAGTCGCCTAGCGGCTCGTCAAGAGACCCAGTACTTC. It yields the protein CASRLAARQETQYF.

The chain couples TRBV2 to TRBJ2-3; 12 bases map to TRBD2. CDR3 length: 15 amino acids. The V segment lost 6 bases and the J segment 0 bases; nucleotides outside the gene matches: 1. The germline V gene has CDR1 SNHLY and CDR2 FYNNEI. The CDR3 protein is CASRGLAGSTDTQYF. The CDR3 nucleotides are TGTGCCAGCAGAGGACTAGCGGGAAGCACAGATACGCAGTATTTT.

V gene TRBV7-9 combines with J gene TRBJ2-1, with D possibly TRBD2 on 6 matching bases. Per germline, CDR1 SEHNR and CDR2 FQNEAQ (reference sequence). Trimming cost V 5 bases and J 7 bases, with 24 bases left between them. CDR3 length: 17 amino acids. CDR3: CASSRTVLGGVVNEQFF. The CDR3 DNA follows: TGTGCCAGCAGCCGGACCGTGCTGGGAGGAGTCGTAAATGAGCAGTTCTTC.

The chain uses TRBV14 and TRBJ1-2, with D possibly matching TRBD1 (6 bases). Germline V CDR1 and CDR2: SGHDN, FVKESK. The CDR3 length is 13 residues. V gave up 3 bases and J gave up 8 bases, with 13 bases separating them. In DNA, the CDR3 is TGTGCCAGCAGCCAGTTACAGGGTCTCGGCTACACCTTC. This translates into CASSQLQGLGYTF.

This clone was counted a single time. The V gene is TRBV30, the J gene TRBJ1-2, with 9 bases that match TRBD1. With 4 bases clipped from V and 5 bases from J, the junction kept 5 bases outside the gene matches. The CDR3 extends over 13 amino acids. Per germline, CDR1 GTSNPN and CDR2 SVGIG (reference sequence). The CDR3 DNA reads TGTGCCTGGATGGGTGGACAGGGGTATGGCTACACCTTC. Its translation is CAWMGGQGYGYTF. Looking up the rest from reference TRBV30 and TRBJ1-2 gives the full variable domain: SQTIHQWPATLVQPVGSPLSLECTVEGTSNPNLYWYRQAAGRGLQLLFYSVGIGQISSEVPQNLSASRPQDRQFILSSKKLLLSDSGFYLCAWMGGQGYGYTFGSGTRLTVV.

The rearrangement uses TRBV19 and TRBJ1-1, with TRBD1 matching over 8 bases. The length of the CDR3 is 18 residues. Germline CDR1 and CDR2: LNHDA and SQIVND (reference sequence). J was trimmed by 3 bases and V by 0 bases; bases with no gene match: 12. Here the CDR3 DNA reads TGTGCCAGTAGTATAGATTTGGACAGGGCGGTATGGTACACTGAAGCTTTCTTT. It codes for CASSIDLDRAVWYTEAFF.

This clone was recorded a few times. The chain couples TRBV30 to TRBJ1-2; 11 positions match TRBD1. CDR1 is GTSNPN and CDR2 is SVGIG in the germline V gene (reference sequence). The CDR3 contains 14 residues. The V and J ends lost 2 bases and 4 bases, in that order; junction bases with no gene match: 3. Here the CDR3 reads CAWSIGQGAYGYTF. CDR3 nucleotides: TGTGCCTGGAGTATCGGACAGGGGGCCTATGGCTACACCTTC. The full variable domain, completed using reference TRBV30 and TRBJ1-2, is SQTIHQWPATLVQPVGSPLSLECTVEGTSNPNLYWYRQAAGRGLQLLFYSVGIGQISSEVPQNLSASRPQDRQFILSSKKLLLSDSGFYLCAWSIGQGAYGYTFGSGTRLTVV.

This sequence joins TRBV7-3 and TRBJ2-2; no clear D. The CDR3 consists of 13 residues. The V end lost 5 bases, the J end lost 6 bases, and 10 bases lay between the germline ends. Germline values: CDR1 SGHTA, CDR2 FQGTGA. The CDR3 DNA sequence: TGTGCCAGCAGCCCTCGCTACTCCGGGGAGCTGTTTTTT. This sequence encodes CASSPRYSGELFF.

This chain uses TRBV7-2 with TRBJ1-1; D not certain. V dropped 2 bases and J dropped 3 bases, with 7 bases sitting between them. CDR1 is SGHTA and CDR2 is FQGNSA in the germline V gene. This CDR3 is built from 13 residues. CDR3 region: CASSLLQDTEAFF. As DNA, the CDR3 is TGTGCCAGCAGCTTACTACAAGACACTGAAGCTTTCTTT.

The chain's CDR3 is CASSLSHGAEQYF. The CDR3 DNA reads TGTGCCAGCAGTTTATCCCATGGAGCCGAGCAGTACTTC. This chain uses TRBV27 with TRBJ2-7; no clear D. The germline V gene has CDR1 MNHEY and CDR2 SMNVEV (reference sequence). The CDR3 runs to 13 residues. The V and J ends lost 0 bases and 6 bases respectively, with 9 bases between them.

This clone was detected once. The chain uses TRBV11-2 and TRBJ2-5, with a weak D call TRBD2 (6 bases). This CDR3 region has 15 residues. Germline V gives CDR1 SGHAT, CDR2 FQNNGV. Trimming stripped 4 bases from V and 2 bases from J, with 14 bases between. The CDR3 sequence: CASSWGLISQETQYF. As DNA, the CDR3 is TGTGCCAGCAGCTGGGGACTTATATCTCAAGAGACCCAGTACTTC.

The chain recombines TRBV4-2 with TRBJ2-5; D call uncertain. CDR1 and CDR2 from the germline V gene are LGHNA and YNFKEQ. The CDR3 is 15 amino acids. V lost 6 bases and J 2 bases, leaving 16 bases between the germline ends. As DNA, the CDR3 is TGTGCCAGCAGTGGACGAAACCCCGTTCAAGAGACCCAGTACTTC. Translating it yields CASSGRNPVQETQYF.

The chain combines TRBV19 with TRBJ2-7; perhaps TRBD1 as D (5 bases). The CDR3 sequence is 14 residues long. The germline CDR1 and CDR2 sequences are LNHDA and SQIVND (reference sequence). Trimming shortened V by 5 bases and J by 2 bases, and 13 bases separated the two germline ends. The CDR3 sequence: CASSLTVSTYEQYF. The DNA of the CDR3 is TGTGCCAGTAGTTTGACAGTCTCTACCTACGAGCAGTACTTC.

The genes are TRBV7-2 and TRBJ2-3, with 8 bases identical to TRBD2. V shed 3 bases, J shed 5 bases, and the junction held 4 bases outside the gene matches. Germline V gene lookup returns CDR1 SGHTA and CDR2 FQGNSA. This CDR3 region has 14 residues. Here the CDR3 DNA reads TGTGCCAGCAGCTTGGGCGGGAGGATAGATACGCAGTATTTT. Translating it yields CASSLGGRIDTQYF.

This clone was recorded once. The V and J genes are TRBV7-9 and TRBJ1-2, with 7 nucleotides matching TRBD1. CDR3 size: 13 residues. Germline V CDR1 and CDR2: SEHNR, FQNEAQ (reference sequence). Trimming took 5 bases from V and 4 from J; bases not matched to a gene: 4. Here the CDR3 reads CASSPRDSYGYTF. Here the CDR3 DNA reads TGTGCCAGCAGCCCTCGGGACAGCTATGGCTACACCTTC.